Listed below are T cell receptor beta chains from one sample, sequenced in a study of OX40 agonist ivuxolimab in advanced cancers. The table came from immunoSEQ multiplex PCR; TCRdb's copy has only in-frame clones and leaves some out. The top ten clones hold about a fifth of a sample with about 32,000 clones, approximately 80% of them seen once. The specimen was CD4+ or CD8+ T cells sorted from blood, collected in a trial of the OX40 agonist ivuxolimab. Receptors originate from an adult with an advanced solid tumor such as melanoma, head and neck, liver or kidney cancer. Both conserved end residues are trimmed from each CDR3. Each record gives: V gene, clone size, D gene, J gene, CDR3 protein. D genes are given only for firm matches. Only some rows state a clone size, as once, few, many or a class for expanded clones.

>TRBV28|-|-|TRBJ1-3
ASSPGGRSGNTIY
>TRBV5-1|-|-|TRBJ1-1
ASSLEVPVVAEAF
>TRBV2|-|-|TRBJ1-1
ASNGAAREFAF
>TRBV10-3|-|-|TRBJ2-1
AIGENEQF
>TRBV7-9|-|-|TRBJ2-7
ASTSAGGGEQY
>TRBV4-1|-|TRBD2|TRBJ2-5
ASSPRTSGIETQY
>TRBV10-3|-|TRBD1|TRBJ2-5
AIGQGAGETQY
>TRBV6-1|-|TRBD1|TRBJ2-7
ASRHGGTGVNEQY
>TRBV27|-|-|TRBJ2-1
ASSPAGTRSYNEQF
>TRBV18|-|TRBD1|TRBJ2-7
ASSRGQGASYEQY
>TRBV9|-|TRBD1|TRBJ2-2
ASSVRQGAGELF
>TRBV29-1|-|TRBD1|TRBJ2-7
SAGTGTGGEQY
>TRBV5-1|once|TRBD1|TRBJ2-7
ASSIARQGGYEQY
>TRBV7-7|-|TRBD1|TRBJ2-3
ASSRDRGLTQY
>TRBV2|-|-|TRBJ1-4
ASVWGATNEKLF
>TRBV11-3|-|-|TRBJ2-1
ASSSLRGNEQF
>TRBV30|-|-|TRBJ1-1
AWMTFTRPAF
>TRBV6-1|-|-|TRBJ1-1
ASSSGINTEAF
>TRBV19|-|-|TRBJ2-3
ASTSRGYTNTQY
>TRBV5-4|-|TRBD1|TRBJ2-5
ASSQLTGGGETQY
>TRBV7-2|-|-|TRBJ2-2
ASSQPEGGGTGELF
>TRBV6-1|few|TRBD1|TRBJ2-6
ASSETGRANVLT
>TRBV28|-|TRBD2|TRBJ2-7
ASSSRTSGLQQY
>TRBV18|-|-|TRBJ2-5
ASSRSQETQY
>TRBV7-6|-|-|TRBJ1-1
ASSSDRLNTEAF
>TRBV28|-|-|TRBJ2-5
ASSLVEPQETQY
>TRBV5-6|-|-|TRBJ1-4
ASSLMGDGTDNEKLF
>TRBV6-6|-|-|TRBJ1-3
ASSRRGSGNTIY
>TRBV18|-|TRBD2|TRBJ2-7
ASSPPGRVEQY
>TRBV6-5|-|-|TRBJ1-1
ASSYSDTRGTEAF
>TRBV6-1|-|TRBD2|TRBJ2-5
ASNTLAGGQETQY
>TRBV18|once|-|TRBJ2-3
ASSPNTWADTQY
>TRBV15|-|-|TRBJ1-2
ATSRAGTETYGYT
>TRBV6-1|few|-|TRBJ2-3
ASSVSEGTDTQY
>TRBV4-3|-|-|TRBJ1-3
ASSQELRNTIY
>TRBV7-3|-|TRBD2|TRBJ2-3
ASSLQASGTTDTQY
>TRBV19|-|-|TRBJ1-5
ASTTGFWSNQPQH
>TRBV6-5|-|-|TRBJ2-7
AAGRGATYEQY
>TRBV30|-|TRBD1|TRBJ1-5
AWRGQGVQPQH
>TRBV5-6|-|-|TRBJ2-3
ASSLYPPVDTQY
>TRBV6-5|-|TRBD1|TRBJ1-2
ASSGTGNRGYGYT
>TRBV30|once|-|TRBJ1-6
AWTRDSYNSPLH
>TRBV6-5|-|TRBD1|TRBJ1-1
ASSSDRGGAF
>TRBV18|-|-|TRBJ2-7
ASSPGPGEQY
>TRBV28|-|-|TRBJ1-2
ASSYSYGYT
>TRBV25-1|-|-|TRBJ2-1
ASSEFGGSLNEQF
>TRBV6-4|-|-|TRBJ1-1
ASKRNGMNTEAF
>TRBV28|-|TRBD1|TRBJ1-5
ASSSQGAGNQPQH
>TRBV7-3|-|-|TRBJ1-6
ASSLLSSNSPLH
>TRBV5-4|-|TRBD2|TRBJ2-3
ASSPTSRSTDTQY
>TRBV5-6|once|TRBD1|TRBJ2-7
ASSRTGGEQY
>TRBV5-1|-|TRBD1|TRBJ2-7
ASSGGTGAEEQY
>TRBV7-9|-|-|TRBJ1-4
ASSLARGDKNEKLF